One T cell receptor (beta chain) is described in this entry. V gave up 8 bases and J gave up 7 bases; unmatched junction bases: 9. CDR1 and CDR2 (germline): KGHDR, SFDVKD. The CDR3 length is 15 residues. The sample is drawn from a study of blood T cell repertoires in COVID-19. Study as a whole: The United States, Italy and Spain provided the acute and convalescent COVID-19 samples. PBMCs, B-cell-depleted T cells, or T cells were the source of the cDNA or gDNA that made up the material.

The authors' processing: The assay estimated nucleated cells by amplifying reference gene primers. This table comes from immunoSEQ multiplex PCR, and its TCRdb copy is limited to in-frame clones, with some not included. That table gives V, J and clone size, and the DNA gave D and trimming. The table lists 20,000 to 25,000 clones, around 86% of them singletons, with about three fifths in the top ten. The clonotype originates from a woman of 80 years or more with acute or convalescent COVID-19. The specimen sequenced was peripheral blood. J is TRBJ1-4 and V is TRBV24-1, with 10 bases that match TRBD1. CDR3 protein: CATKRDRGRGEKLFF. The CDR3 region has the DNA TGTGCCACCAAAAGGGACAGGGGAAGAGGTGAAAAACTGTTTTTT.